This T cell receptor (beta chain) was found in a study of technical replicates of blood from a few donors. Only in-frame clones appear in the TCRdb table, and some are missing; sequencing was by immunoSEQ multiplex PCR. Of tens of thousands of clones listed, more than 90% are singletons. Germline CDR1 reads GTSNPN; CDR2 reads SVGIG (reference sequence). The CDR3 extends over 13 amino acids. V gave up 2 bases and J gave up 8 bases, with 12 bases separating them. The sequence derives from a human donor in good health. The specimen sequenced was T cells isolated from PBMCs. The chain employs TRBV30 and TRBJ2-2; maybe TRBD2 (6 bases). The CDR3 loop reads CAWSFSGLGELFF. The CDR3 DNA is TGTGCCTGGAGTTTTAGCGGCTTGGGGGAGCTGTTTTTT.